This T cell receptor beta chain was sequenced during a study of memory CD4+ T cells and cytomegalovirus serostatus. Study-level background: Donors were healthy Belgian adults, 9 CMV seropositive and 20 to 25 seronegative. General study points: Suggested: most of the CMV-linked TCR signature lies in CD4+ memory cells. Of approximately 150 reported CMV TCRbeta sequences, roughly 67 were found in memory CD4+ repertoires.

On this clone itself: Its cognate antigen is unknown.

The sort gate was single viable CD3+CD4+CD8-CD45RO+ cells for memory CD4+ T cells. Positive selection with CD4 microbeads enriched total CD4+ T cells. The CDR3 has 13 residues. Trimming left V 2 bases short and J 3 bases short, with 7 bases between. Germline values: CDR1 SGHTA, CDR2 FQGNSA. The repertoire was sequenced with immunoSEQ multiplex PCR; TCRdb's copy has only in-frame clones and lacks some. The data show some 44,000 clones, 77% seen once. The chain combines TRBV7-2 with TRBJ1-1; D is possibly TRBD1 (5 bases). This TCR came from an adult in good health and CMV-seronegative. Sequencing was done on a sample of memory CD4+ T cells from blood. The CDR3, as DNA: TGTGCCAGCAGCTTACAGGGTTACACTGAAGCTTTCTTT. This codes for CASSLQGYTEAFF.